A selection of T cell receptor beta chains follows, all from one sample in a study of T cells in narcolepsy. This table comes from immunoSEQ multiplex PCR, and its TCRdb copy is limited to in-frame clones, with some not included. The repertoire holds 25,000 to 35,000 clones, under 85% seen once, with roughly 0.7% in the top ten. Source material: memory (CD45RA-) CD4+ T cells from blood. The receptors were sampled from a human donor in good health. The CDR3 runs from the conserved cysteine through the conserved F or W. A D gene is named only where the DNA matches it firmly. The size entry is marked missing in some rows and otherwise reads once, few, many or a size class.

V,J,size,D,CDR3,DNA
TRBV6-1,TRBJ1-2,.,.,CASSSHSGLYGYTF,TGTGCCAGCAGTTCCCATTCAGGTCTCTATGGCTACACCTTC
TRBV6-1,TRBJ1-2,.,.,CASSPRVGGYTF,TGTGCCAGCAGTCCCCGGGTGGGTGGCTACACCTTC
TRBV5-4,TRBJ2-1,.,.,CASSLFAVYNEQFF,TGTGCCAGCAGCTTGTTTGCAGTTTACAATGAGCAGTTCTTC
TRBV9,TRBJ1-4,few,TRBD1,CASSGQGRSTEKLFF,TGTGCCAGCAGCGGACAGGGAAGGAGTACTGAAAAACTGTTTTTT
TRBV19,TRBJ2-5,once,TRBD2,CASSPQAGTKRPQYF,TGTGCCAGTAGTCCCCAAGCGGGGACCAAGAGACCCCAGTACTTC
TRBV28,TRBJ1-6,.,TRBD1,CASSGDDRENSPLHF,TGTGCCAGCAGTGGGGACGACAGGGAGAATTCACCCCTCCACTTT
TRBV6-5,TRBJ1-2,.,.,CASAPGDYGYTF,TGTGCCAGCGCGCCGGGAGACTATGGCTACACCTTC
TRBV5-4,TRBJ2-1,few,TRBD1,CASSRQGWNEQFF,TGTGCCAGCAGCCGACAGGGGTGGAATGAGCAGTTCTTC
TRBV28,TRBJ2-3,.,.,CASRKSVLQSDTQYF,TGTGCCAGCAGAAAGAGTGTCCTACAAAGTGATACGCAGTATTTT
TRBV2,TRBJ1-6,.,.,CASSTSGGGSPLHF,TGTGCCAGCAGCACATCCGGGGGGGGATCACCCCTCCACTTT
TRBV6-5,TRBJ1-1,.,.,CASSPQGLNTEAFF,TGTGCCAGCAGTCCCCAGGGGCTGAACACTGAAGCTTTCTTT
TRBV6-1,TRBJ2-5,.,.,CASSDRWQVGKVHGKETQYF,TGTGCCAGCAGTGATCGTTGGCAGGTCGGAAAAGTCCACGGAAAAGAGACCCAGTACTTC
TRBV5-4,TRBJ2-3,.,.,CASSLSGLSTDTQYF,TGTGCCAGCAGCTTAAGCGGACTGAGCACAGATACGCAGTATTTT
TRBV6-6,TRBJ1-5,.,.,CASTWANQPQHF,TGTGCCAGCACTTGGGCCAATCAGCCCCAGCATTTT
TRBV30,TRBJ2-5,.,.,CAWTLGVGETQYF,TGTGCCTGGACCCTAGGGGTTGGCGAGACCCAGTACTTC
TRBV7-9,TRBJ1-3,.,.,CASSLGWGDSGNTIYF,TGTGCCAGCAGCTTAGGCTGGGGGGACTCTGGAAACACCATATATTTT
TRBV28,TRBJ1-2,.,.,CASSFGKRGYTF,TGTGCCAGCAGTTTTGGGAAACGAGGCTACACCTTC
TRBV6-6,TRBJ2-1,.,TRBD2,CASTSRGGPVDEQFF,TGTGCCAGCACCTCCCGGGGGGGGCCGGTAGATGAGCAGTTCTTC
TRBV11-2,TRBJ1-1,once,.,CASSLVRAEAFF,TGTGCCAGCAGCTTAGTCAGGGCGGAAGCTTTCTTT
TRBV7-2,TRBJ1-4,.,.,CASSSDGTPLFF,TGTGCCAGCAGCTCCGACGGAACCCCATTGTTTTTT
TRBV7-7,TRBJ2-2,.,.,CASSPSSGTGELFF,TGTGCCAGCAGCCCCTCTTCAGGGACCGGGGAGCTGTTTTTT
TRBV18,TRBJ1-1,.,.,CASSPPGRGVAFF,TGTGCCAGCTCACCCCCCGGGAGGGGGGTAGCTTTCTTT
TRBV6-6,TRBJ2-1,few,TRBD1,CASRQGRTGVGEQFF,TGTGCCAGCAGACAAGGGCGGACAGGGGTTGGGGAGCAGTTCTTC
TRBV29-1,TRBJ1-2,.,TRBD1,CSVQGDSFYGYTF,TGCAGCGTCCAAGGGGACAGCTTCTATGGCTACACCTTC
TRBV5-1,TRBJ1-6,.,.,CASSSRDGNNSPLHF,TGCGCCAGCAGCTCCCGGGACGGGAATAATTCACCCCTCCACTTT
TRBV15,TRBJ2-2,.,TRBD1,CATSRDFPGQGAGELFF,TGTGCCACCAGCAGAGATTTCCCGGGACAGGGGGCCGGGGAGCTGTTTTTT
TRBV29-1,TRBJ2-5,once,.,CSVEGGETQYF,TGCAGCGTTGAGGGTGGCGAGACCCAGTACTTC
TRBV18,TRBJ2-6,.,TRBD1,CASSPGQGSGANVLTF,TGTGCCAGCTCACCGGGACAGGGGTCTGGGGCCAACGTCCTGACTTTC
TRBV11-3,TRBJ2-1,.,TRBD2,CASSRSGGGNNEQFF,TGTGCCAGCAGCCGTAGCGGGGGCGGGAACAATGAGCAGTTCTTC
TRBV28,TRBJ1-5,once,TRBD1,CASTSFRGRDQPQHF,TGTGCCAGCACGTCGTTTAGGGGGCGCGATCAGCCCCAGCATTTT
TRBV10-3,TRBJ2-1,once,.,CAISERGPGNGEQFF,TGTGCCATCAGTGAGCGCGGGCCCGGAAACGGGGAGCAGTTCTTC
TRBV19,TRBJ1-4,once,.,CASSPRQGSGKLFF,TGTGCCAGTAGTCCCCGCCAGGGGAGCGGAAAACTGTTTTTT
TRBV2,TRBJ2-2,few,.,CASRGGGRAGELFF,TGTGCCAGCAGAGGAGGAGGGAGAGCCGGGGAGCTGTTTTTT
TRBV6-1,TRBJ1-4,few,TRBD1,CASSDGGTGPEKLFF,TGTGCCAGCAGTGACGGCGGGACAGGGCCTGAAAAACTGTTTTTT
TRBV18,TRBJ2-5,.,.,CASSPNQETQYF,TGTGCCAGCTCACCAAACCAAGAGACCCAGTACTTC
TRBV7-8,TRBJ1-3,.,.,CASSHGEPVAGNTIYF,TGTGCCAGCAGCCACGGAGAGCCTGTAGCTGGAAACACCATATATTTT
TRBV5-1,TRBJ2-2,once,TRBD1,CASSLGQGDTGELFF,TGCGCCAGCAGCTTGGGGCAGGGGGACACCGGGGAGCTGTTTTTT
TRBV4-3,TRBJ1-6,.,.,CASSDTANSPLHF,TGCGCCAGCTCTGACACGGCAAATTCACCCCTCCACTTT
TRBV7-2,TRBJ1-5,few,.,CASSLESVQGGNQPQHF,TGTGCCAGCAGCTTAGAGTCAGTACAGGGAGGGAATCAGCCCCAGCATTTT
TRBV5-4,TRBJ2-5,.,.,CASSLLPSETQYF,TGTGCCAGCAGCTTGCTTCCCTCGGAGACCCAGTACTTC
TRBV23-1,TRBJ1-1,.,.,CASGLGLTEAFF,TGCGCCAGCGGTTTAGGTTTAACTGAAGCTTTCTTT
TRBV14,TRBJ2-2,.,.,CASSQVMGTPRPNTGELFF,TGTGCCAGCAGCCAAGTAATGGGGACCCCTCGCCCGAACACCGGGGAGCTGTTTTTT
TRBV25-1,TRBJ2-3,.,.,CASSHLVVDTQYF,TGTGCCAGCAGTCATCTCGTGGTAGATACGCAGTATTTT
TRBV4-3,TRBJ1-1,.,.,CASSQDTVIWAEAFF,TGCGCCAGCAGCCAAGATACGGTGATATGGGCTGAAGCTTTCTTT
TRBV6-6,TRBJ1-2,.,.,CASSYADFNYGYTF,TGTGCCAGCAGTTACGCCGACTTTAACTATGGCTACACCTTC
TRBV27,TRBJ2-2,.,.,CASSFRGPRDTGELFF,TGTGCCAGCAGTTTCCGGGGGCCGCGGGACACCGGGGAGCTGTTTTTT
TRBV18,TRBJ1-5,.,.,CASSPAGPGNQPQHF,TGTGCCAGCTCACCTGCGGGACCGGGCAATCAGCCCCAGCATTTT
TRBV4-3,TRBJ2-3,.,TRBD2,CASSRGTSGGADTQYF,TGCGCCAGCAGCCGAGGGACTAGCGGGGGGGCAGATACGCAGTATTTT
TRBV6-5,TRBJ1-4,.,TRBD1,CASSDYRGLEKLFF,TGTGCCAGCAGTGACTACAGGGGGTTGGAAAAACTGTTTTTT
TRBV6-5,TRBJ1-5,few,TRBD1,CASGSGTGGHQPQHF,TGTGCCAGCGGGTCCGGGACAGGGGGCCATCAGCCCCAGCATTTT
TRBV5-1,TRBJ2-6,.,.,CASSRDSSGANVLTF,TGCGCCAGCAGCAGAGACAGCTCTGGGGCCAACGTCCTAACTTTC
TRBV18,TRBJ2-1,.,.,CASSPLAARGTNEQFF,TGTGCCAGCTCACCACTCGCCGCTCGGGGGACTAATGAGCAGTTCTTC
TRBV6-1,TRBJ1-2,.,TRBD1,CASSERQGAWEFYGYTF,TGTGCCAGCAGTGAAAGACAGGGGGCATGGGAGTTCTATGGCTACACCTTC
TRBV11-2,TRBJ1-1,once,.,CASSADRNTEAFF,TGTGCCAGCAGCGCAGATCGGAACACTGAAGCTTTCTTT
TRBV18,TRBJ1-1,few,.,CASSTRDGTEAFF,TGTGCCAGCTCAACAAGGGACGGCACTGAAGCTTTCTTT
TRBV18,TRBJ1-1,.,.,CASSTNPGVRTEAFF,TGTGCCAGCTCAACTAACCCAGGGGTTCGGACTGAAGCTTTCTTT
TRBV9,TRBJ2-2,.,.,CASSEVGEAVSGELFF,TGTGCCAGCAGCGAAGTTGGGGAAGCGGTTTCCGGGGAGCTGTTTTTT
TRBV5-4,TRBJ2-2,.,.,CASSNKGTGELFF,TGTGCCAGCAGCAATAAGGGGACCGGGGAGCTGTTTTTT
TRBV6-6,TRBJ2-2,.,.,CASSYSDGNTGELFF,TGTGCCAGCAGTTACTCGGACGGGAACACCGGGGAGCTGTTTTTT
TRBV5-1,TRBJ2-1,.,TRBD1,CASSSNLGQGYEQFF,TGCGCCAGCAGCTCCAACCTGGGACAGGGATATGAGCAGTTCTTC